The TCR beta chain described here comes from a study of T-cell memory formation after mild COVID-19. TCRdb redid the calling of the 5' RACE reads with MiXCR, one entry per CDR3 protein. The sample has under 550,000 distinct CDR3 sequences; about 20% are singletons. CDR3 length: 15 amino acids. Regarding this clonotype: What it binds is unknown.

Study-wide results and limits: Balance between CD4 and CD8 was seen in clones contracting day 15 to 85, and a CD4+ lean was seen in later expanders.

Sequencing input: PBMCs or a T cell subset sorted from them (not recorded which). The receptor was derived from a man younger than 35 who had mild COVID-19 (a few samples of this study predate the infection). Cell type and time point are not known. The V gene is TRBV21-1, the J gene TRBJ2-7. TRBV21-1 is a pseudogene. CDR3 residues: CASSKGDLERYEQYV. The CDR3 coding sequence is TGTGCCAGCAGCAAAGGGGATTTGGAGAGATACGAGCAGTACGTC.